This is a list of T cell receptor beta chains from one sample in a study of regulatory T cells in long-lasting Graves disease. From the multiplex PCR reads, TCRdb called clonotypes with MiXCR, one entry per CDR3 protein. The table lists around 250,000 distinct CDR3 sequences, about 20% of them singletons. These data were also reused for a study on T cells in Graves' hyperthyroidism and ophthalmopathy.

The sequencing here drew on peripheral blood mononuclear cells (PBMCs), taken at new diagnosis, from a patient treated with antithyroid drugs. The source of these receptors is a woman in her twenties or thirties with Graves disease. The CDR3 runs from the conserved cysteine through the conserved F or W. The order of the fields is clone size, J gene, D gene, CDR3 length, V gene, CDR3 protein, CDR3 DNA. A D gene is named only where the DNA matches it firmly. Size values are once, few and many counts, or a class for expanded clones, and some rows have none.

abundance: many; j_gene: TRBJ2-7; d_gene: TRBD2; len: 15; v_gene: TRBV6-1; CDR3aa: CASSSVSSGFYEQYF; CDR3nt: TGTGCCAGCAGCTCCGTCTCTAGCGGGTTCTACGAGCAGTACTTC
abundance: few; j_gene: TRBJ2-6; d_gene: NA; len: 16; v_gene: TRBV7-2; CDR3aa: CASSLAIGSGANVLTF; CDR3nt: TGTGCCAGCAGCTTAGCGATAGGATCTGGGGCCAACGTCCTGACTTTC
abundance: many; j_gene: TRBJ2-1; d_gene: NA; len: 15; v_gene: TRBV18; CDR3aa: CASSPLTSSYNEQFF; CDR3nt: TGTGCCAGCAGCCCCCTAACGAGCTCCTACAATGAGCAGTTCTTC
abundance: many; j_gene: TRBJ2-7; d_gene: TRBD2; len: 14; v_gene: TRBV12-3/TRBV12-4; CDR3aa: CASSSLAGAYEQYF; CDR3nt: TGTGCCAGCAGTTCACTAGCGGGAGCCTACGAGCAGTACTTC
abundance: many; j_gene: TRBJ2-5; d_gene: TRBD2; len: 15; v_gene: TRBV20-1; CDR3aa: CSAPAPRGGRETQYF; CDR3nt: TGCAGTGCCCCAGCCCCACGGGGGGGCCGTGAGACCCAGTACTTC
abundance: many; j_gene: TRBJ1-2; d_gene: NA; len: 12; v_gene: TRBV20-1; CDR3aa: CSARDLGDGYTF; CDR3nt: TGCAGTGCTAGAGATCTGGGGGACGGCTACACCTTC
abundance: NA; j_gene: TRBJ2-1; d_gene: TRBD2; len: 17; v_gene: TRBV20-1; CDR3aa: CSANPQVTSGGVNEQFF; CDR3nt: TGCAGTGCTAACCCCCAAGTTACTAGCGGGGGGGTCAATGAGCAGTTCTTC
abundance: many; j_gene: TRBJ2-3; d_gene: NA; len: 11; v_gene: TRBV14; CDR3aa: CASSHTGTSYF; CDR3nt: TGTGCCAGCAGCCATACCGGGACCTCATATTTT
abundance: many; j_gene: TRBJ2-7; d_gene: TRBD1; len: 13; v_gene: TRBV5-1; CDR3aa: CASGKDRVYEQYF; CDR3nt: TGCGCCAGCGGAAAGGACAGGGTCTACGAGCAGTACTTC
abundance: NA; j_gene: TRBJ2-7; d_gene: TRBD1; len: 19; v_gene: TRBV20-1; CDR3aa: CSARESLEEDRGPIYEQYF; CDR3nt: TGCAGTGCTAGAGAGAGTTTGGAGGAGGACAGGGGGCCCATCTACGAGCAGTACTTC
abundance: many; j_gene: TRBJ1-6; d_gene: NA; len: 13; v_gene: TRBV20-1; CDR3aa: CSARGGTASPLHF; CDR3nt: TGCAGTGCTAGGGGGGGGACGGCTTCACCCCTCCACTTT
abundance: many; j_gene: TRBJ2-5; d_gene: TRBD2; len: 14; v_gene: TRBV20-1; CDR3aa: CSALAGGLQETQYF; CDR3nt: TGCAGTGCTTTAGCGGGGGGACTCCAAGAGACCCAGTACTTC
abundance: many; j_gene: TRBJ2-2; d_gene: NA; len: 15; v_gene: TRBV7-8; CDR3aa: CASSTPLGFTGELFF; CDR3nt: TGTGCCAGCAGCACCCCTTTGGGCTTTACCGGGGAGCTGTTTTTT
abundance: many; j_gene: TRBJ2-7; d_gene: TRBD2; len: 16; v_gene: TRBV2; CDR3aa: CASRISGGATPYEQYF; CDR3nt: TGTGCCAGCCGGATAAGCGGGGGGGCCACCCCCTACGAGCAGTACTTC
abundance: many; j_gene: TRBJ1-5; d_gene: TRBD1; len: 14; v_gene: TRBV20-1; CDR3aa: CSAKGAYSNQPQHF; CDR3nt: TGCAGTGCTAAGGGGGCCTACAGCAATCAGCCCCAGCATTTT
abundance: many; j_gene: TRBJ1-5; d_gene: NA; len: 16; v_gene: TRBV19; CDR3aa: CASSGPRTANNQPQHF; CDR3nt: TGTGCCAGTAGTGGCCCGCGGACAGCTAACAATCAGCCCCAGCATTTT
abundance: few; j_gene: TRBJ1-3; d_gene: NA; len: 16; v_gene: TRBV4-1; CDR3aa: CASSPKGRHSGNTIYF; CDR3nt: TGCGCCAGCAGCCCGAAAGGACGGCACTCTGGAAACACCATATATTTT
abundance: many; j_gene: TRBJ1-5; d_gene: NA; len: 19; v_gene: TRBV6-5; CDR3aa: CASSYGTGTPTRSNQPQHF; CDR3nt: TGTGCCAGCAGTTACGGGACCGGGACCCCAACGCGGAGCAATCAGCCCCAGCATTTT
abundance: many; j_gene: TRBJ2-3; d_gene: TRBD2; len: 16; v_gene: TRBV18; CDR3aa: CASSPLGGAVSDTQYF; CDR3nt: TGTGCCAGCTCACCGCTCGGGGGGGCCGTGTCAGATACGCAGTATTTT
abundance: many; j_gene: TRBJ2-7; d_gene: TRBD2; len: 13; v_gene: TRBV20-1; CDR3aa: CSAVSGGAYEQYF; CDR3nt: TGCAGTGCTGTTAGCGGGGGGGCCTACGAGCAGTACTTC
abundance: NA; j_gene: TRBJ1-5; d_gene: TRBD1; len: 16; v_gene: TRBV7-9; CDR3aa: CASSPSTGVGNQPQHF; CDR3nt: TGTGCCAGCAGCCCATCGACAGGGGTAGGCAATCAGCCCCAGCATTTT
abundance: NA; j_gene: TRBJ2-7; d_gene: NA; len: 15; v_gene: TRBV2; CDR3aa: CAASVGPADTYEQYF; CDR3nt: TGTGCCGCCTCAGTAGGACCAGCGGATACCTACGAGCAGTACTTC
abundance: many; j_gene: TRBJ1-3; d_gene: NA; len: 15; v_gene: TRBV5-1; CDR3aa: CASSLNRAPGNTIYF; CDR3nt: TGCGCCAGCAGCTTGAACAGGGCCCCTGGAAACACCATATATTTT
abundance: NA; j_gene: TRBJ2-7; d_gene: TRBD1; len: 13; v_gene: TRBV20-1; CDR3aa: CSAGDRGAYEQYF; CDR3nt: TGCAGTGCTGGGGACAGGGGGGCCTACGAGCAGTACTTC
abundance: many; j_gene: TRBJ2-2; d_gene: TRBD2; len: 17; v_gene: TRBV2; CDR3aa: CASRTGLAGLTTGELFF; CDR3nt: TGTGCCAGCAGAACGGGACTAGCGGGGCTGACCACCGGGGAGCTGTTTTTT
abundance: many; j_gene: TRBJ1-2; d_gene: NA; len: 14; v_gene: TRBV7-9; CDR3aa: CASSLAGGGYGYTF; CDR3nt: TGTGCCAGCAGCCTCGCGGGTGGGGGCTATGGCTACACCTTC
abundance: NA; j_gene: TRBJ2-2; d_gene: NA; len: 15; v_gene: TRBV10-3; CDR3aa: CAISGSPGDTGELFF; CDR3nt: TGTGCCATCAGTGGGTCCCCTGGGGATACCGGGGAGCTGTTTTTT
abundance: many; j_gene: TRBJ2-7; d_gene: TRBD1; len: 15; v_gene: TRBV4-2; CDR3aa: CASSTGGTEGDEQYF; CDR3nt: TGTGCCAGCAGTACAGGGGGGACCGAGGGGGACGAGCAGTACTTC
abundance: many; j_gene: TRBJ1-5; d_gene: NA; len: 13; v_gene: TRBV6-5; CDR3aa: CASSYRVDQPQHF; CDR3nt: TGTGCCAGCAGCTACAGGGTCGACCAGCCCCAGCATTTT
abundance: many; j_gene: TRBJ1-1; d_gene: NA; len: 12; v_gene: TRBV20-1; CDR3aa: CSASPGVTEAFF; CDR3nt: TGCAGTGCTAGTCCGGGGGTTACTGAAGCTTTCTTT